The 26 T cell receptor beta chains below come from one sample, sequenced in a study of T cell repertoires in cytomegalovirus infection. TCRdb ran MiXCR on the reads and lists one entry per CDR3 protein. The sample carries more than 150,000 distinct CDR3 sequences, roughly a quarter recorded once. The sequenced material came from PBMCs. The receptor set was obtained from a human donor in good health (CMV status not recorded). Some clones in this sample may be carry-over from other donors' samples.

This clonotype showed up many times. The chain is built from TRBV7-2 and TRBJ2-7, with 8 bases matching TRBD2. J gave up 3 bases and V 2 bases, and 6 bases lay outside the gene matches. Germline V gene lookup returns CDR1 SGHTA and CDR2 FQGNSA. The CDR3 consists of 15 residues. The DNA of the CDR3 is TGTGCCAGCAGCTTACAAGGCGGGAGGAGCTACGAGCAGTACTTC. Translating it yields CASSLQGGRSYEQYF.

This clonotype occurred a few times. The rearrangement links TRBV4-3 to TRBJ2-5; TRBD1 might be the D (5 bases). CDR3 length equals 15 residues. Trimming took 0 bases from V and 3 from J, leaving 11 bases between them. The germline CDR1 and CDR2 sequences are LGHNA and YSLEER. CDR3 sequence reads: CASSQDGQGKETQYF. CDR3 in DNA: TGCGCCAGCAGCCAAGATGGCCAGGGCAAAGAGACCCAGTACTTC.

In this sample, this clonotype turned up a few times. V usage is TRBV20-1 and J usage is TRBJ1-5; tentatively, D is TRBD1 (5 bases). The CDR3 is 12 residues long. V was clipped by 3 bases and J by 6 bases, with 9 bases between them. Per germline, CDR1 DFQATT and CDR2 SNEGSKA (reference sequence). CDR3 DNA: TGCAGTGCTAGTGGGGGGGTTCAGCCCCAGCATTTT. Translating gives CSASGGVQPQHF.

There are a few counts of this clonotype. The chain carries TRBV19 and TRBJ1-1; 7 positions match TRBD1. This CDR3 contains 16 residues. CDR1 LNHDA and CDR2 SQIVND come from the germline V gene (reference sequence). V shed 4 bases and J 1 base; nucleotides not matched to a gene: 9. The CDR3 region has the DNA TGTGCCAGTAGTACCTCGACAGGGATCACGAACACTGAAGCTTTCTTT. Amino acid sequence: CASSTSTGITNTEAFF.

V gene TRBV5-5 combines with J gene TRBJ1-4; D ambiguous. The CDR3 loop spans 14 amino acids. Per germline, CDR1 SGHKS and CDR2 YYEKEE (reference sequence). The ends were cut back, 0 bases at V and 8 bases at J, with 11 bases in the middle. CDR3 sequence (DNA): TGTGCCAGCAGCTTGGTTTCCGGGAACGAAAAACTGTTTTTT. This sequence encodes CASSLVSGNEKLFF.

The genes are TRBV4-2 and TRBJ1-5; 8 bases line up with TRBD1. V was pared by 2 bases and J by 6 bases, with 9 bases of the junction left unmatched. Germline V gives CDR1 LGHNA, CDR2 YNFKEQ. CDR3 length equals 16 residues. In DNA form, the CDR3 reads TGTGCCAGCAGCCAAACCCAGGACAGGGTGAGTCAGCCCCAGCATTTT. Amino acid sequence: CASSQTQDRVSQPQHF.

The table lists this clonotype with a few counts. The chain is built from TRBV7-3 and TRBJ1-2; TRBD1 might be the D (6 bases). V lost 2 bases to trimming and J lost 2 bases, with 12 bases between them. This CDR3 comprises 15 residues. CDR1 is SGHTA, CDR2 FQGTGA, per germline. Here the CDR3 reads CASSLSPGENYGYTF. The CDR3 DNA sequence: TGTGCCAGCAGCTTATCGCCAGGGGAGAACTATGGCTACACCTTC.

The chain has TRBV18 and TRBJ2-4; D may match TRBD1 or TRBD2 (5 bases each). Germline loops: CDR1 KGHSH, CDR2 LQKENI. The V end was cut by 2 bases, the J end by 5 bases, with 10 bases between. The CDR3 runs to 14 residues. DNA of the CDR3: TGTGCCAGCTCACCAAACGGGACCCAAAACATTCAGTACTTC. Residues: CASSPNGTQNIQYF.

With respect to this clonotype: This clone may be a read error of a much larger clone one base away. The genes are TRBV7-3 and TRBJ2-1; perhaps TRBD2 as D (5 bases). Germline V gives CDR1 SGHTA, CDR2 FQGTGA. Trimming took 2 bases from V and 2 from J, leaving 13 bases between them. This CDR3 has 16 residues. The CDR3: CASSLGRTLTYNEQFF. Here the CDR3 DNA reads TGTGCCAGCAGCTTAGGCAGGACTCTCACCTACAATGAGCAGTTCTTC.

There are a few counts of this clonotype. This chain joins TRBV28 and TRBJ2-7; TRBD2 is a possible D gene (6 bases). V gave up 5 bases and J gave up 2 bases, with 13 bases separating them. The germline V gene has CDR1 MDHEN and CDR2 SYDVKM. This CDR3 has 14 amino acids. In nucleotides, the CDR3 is TGTGCCAGCAGTGCCCCGGGGGTCCCCTACGAGCAGTACTTC. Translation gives CASSAPGVPYEQYF.

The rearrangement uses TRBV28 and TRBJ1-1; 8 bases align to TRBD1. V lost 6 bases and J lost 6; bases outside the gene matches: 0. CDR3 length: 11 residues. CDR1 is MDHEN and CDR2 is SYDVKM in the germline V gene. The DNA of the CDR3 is TGTGCCAGCAGGGGACAGGCTGAAGCTTTCTTT. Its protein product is CASRGQAEAFF.

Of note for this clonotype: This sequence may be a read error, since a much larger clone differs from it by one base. CDR3 in DNA: TGTGCCAGCAGCTTGGCCCTCCAGGGCGTCTACGGGCAGTACTTC. Protein: CASSLALQGVYGQYF. This sequence joins TRBV5-6 and TRBJ2-7; maybe TRBD1 (5 bases). CDR1 SGHDT and CDR2 YYEEEE come from the germline V gene. CDR3 length: 15 residues.

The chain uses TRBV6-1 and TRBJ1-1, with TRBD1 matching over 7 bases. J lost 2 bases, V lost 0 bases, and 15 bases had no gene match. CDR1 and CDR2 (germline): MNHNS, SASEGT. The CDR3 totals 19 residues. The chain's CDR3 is CASSEAPEAQTGPNTEAFF. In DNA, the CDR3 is TGTGCCAGCAGTGAAGCGCCCGAAGCACAGACAGGGCCAAACACTGAAGCTTTCTTT.

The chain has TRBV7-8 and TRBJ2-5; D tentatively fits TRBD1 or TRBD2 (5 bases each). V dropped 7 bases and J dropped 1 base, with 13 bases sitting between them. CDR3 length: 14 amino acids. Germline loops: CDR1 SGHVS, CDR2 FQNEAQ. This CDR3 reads CASTLPGPQETQYF. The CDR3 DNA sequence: TGTGCCAGCACCCTACCGGGACCCCAAGAGACCCAGTACTTC.

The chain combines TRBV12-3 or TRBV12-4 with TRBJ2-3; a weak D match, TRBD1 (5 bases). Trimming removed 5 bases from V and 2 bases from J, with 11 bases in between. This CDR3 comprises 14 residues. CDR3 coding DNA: TGTGCCAGCAGTCCCGACAGAATCACAGATACGCAGTATTTT. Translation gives CASSPDRITDTQYF.

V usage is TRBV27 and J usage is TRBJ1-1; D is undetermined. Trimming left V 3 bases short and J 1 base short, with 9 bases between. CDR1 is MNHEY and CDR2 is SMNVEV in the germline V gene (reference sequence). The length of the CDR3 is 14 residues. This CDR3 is CASSFGVTNTEAFF. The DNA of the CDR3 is TGTGCCAGCAGTTTCGGAGTAACGAACACTGAAGCTTTCTTT.

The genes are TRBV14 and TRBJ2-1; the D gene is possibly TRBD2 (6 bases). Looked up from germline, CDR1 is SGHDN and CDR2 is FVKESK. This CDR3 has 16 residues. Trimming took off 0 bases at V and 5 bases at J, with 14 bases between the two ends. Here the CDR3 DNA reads TGTGCCAGCAGCCAAGAAGGCCTAGCGAAACACAATGAGCAGTTCTTC. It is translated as CASSQEGLAKHNEQFF.

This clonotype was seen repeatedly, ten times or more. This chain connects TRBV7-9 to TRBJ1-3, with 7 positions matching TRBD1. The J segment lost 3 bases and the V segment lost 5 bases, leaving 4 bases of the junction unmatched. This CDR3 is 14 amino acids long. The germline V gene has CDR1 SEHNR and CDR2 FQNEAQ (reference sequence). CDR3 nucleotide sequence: TGTGCCAGCAGCGAACGACAGGGTGGAAACACCATATATTTT. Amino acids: CASSERQGGNTIYF.

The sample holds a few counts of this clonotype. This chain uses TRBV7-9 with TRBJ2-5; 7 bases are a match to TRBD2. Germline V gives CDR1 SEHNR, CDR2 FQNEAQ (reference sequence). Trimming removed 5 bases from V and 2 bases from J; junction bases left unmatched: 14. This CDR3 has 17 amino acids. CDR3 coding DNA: TGTGCCAGCAGCCTCCCGAGCGGGAAGATTGGTCAAGAGACCCAGTACTTC. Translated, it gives CASSLPSGKIGQETQYF.

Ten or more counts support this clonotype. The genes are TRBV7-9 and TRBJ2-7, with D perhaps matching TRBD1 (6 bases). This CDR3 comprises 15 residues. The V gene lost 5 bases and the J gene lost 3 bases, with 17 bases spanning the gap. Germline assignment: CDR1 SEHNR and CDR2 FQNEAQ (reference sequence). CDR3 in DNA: TGTGCCAGCAGCCAGGGGACGGGGCGAGGCTACGAGCAGTACTTC. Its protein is CASSQGTGRGYEQYF.

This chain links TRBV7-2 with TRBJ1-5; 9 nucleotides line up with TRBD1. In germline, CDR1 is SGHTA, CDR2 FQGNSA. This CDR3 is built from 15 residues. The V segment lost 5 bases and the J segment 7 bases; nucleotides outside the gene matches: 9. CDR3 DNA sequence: TGTGCCAGCAGCACCTTGGGACAGGGAAAACAGCCCCAGCATTTT. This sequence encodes CASSTLGQGKQPQHF.

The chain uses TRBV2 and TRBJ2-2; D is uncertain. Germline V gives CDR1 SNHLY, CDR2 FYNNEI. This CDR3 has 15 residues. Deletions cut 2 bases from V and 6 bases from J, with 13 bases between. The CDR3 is CASSELPGGAGELFF. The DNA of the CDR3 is TGTGCCAGCAGTGAATTACCTGGTGGTGCCGGGGAGCTGTTTTTT.

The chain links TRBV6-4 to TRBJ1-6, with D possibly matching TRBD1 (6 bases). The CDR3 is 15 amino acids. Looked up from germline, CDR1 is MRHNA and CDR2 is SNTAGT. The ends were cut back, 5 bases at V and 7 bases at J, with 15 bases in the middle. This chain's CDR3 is CASSLEQGENSPLHF. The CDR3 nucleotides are TGTGCCAGCAGTTTGGAACAGGGAGAAAATTCACCCCTCCACTTT.

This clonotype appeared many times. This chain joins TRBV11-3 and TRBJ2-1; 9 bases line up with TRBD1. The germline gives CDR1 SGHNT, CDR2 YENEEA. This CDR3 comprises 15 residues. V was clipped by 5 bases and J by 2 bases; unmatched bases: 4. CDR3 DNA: TGTGCCAGCAGCGTGGGACAGGGCCCCTACAATGAGCAGTTCTTC. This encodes CASSVGQGPYNEQFF.

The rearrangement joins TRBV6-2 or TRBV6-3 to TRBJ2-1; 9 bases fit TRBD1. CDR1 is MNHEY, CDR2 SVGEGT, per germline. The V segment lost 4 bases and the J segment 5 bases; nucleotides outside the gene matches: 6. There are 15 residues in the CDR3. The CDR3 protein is CASSSPWTGDNEQFF. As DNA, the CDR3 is TGTGCCAGCAGTTCTCCGTGGACAGGGGACAATGAGCAGTTCTTC.

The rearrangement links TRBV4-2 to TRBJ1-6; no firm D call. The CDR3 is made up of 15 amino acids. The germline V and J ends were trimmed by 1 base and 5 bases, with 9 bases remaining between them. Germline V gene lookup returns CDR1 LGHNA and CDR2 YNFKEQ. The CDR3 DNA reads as TGTGCCAGCAGCCAAGTGGCAGGCAATAATTCACCCCTCCACTTT. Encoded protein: CASSQVAGNNSPLHF.